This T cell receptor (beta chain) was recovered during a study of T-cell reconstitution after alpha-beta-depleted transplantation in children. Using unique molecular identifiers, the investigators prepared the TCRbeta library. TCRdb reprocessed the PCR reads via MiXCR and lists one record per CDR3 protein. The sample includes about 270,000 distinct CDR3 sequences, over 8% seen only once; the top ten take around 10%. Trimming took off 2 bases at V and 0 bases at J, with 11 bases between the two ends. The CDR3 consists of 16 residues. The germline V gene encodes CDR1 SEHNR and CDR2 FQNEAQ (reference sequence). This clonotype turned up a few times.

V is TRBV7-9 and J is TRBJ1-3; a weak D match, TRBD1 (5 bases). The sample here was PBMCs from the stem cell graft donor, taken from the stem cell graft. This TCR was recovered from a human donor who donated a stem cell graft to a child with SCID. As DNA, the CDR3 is TGTGCCAGCAGCTTAATGCAGGGCAGCTCTGGAAACACCATATATTTT. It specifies CASSLMQGSSGNTIYF.